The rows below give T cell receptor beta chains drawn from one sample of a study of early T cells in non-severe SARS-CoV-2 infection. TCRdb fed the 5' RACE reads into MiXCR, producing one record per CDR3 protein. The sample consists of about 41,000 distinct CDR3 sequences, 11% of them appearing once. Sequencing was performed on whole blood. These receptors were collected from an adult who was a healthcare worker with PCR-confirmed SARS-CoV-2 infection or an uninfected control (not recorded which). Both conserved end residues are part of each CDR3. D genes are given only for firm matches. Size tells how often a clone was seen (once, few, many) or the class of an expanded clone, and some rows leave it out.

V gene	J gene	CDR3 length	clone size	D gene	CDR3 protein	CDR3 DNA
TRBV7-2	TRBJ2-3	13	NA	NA	CASSLDQLVTQYF	TGTGCCAGCAGCTTAGATCAACTGGTTACGCAGTATTTT
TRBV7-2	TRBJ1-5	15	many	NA	CASSLFGGPNQPQHF	TGTGCCAGCAGCCTATTTGGGGGGCCTAATCAGCCCCAGCATTTT
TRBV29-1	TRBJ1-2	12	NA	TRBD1	CSAVQGNYGYTF	TGCAGCGCCGTACAGGGGAACTATGGCTACACCTTC
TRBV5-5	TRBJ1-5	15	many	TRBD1	CASSSGTVRNQPQHF	TGTGCCAGCAGCTCCGGGACAGTGCGCAATCAGCCCCAGCATTTT
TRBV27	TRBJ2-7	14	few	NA	CASSPAGAAYEQYF	TGTGCCAGCAGTCCCGCCGGTGCGGCCTACGAGCAGTACTTC
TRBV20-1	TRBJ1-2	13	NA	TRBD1	CSAAETGSDGYTF	TGCAGTGCCGCTGAGACAGGGTCAGATGGCTACACCTTC
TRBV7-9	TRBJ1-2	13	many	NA	CASSFLDTYGYTF	TGTGCCAGCAGCTTTTTGGACACCTATGGCTACACCTTC
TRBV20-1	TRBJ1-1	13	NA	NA	CSAREGMDTEAFF	TGCAGTGCTAGAGAGGGAATGGACACTGAAGCTTTCTTT
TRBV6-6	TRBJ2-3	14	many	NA	CASSYSGVTDTQYF	TGTGCCAGCAGTTACTCGGGGGTCACAGATACGCAGTATTTT
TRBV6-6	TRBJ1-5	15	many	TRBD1	CASSYSSQGGMPQHF	TGTGCCAGCAGTTACTCGAGTCAGGGGGGGATGCCCCAGCATTTT
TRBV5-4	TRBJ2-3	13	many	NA	CASSLRNPDTQYF	TGTGCCAGCAGCTTACGAAACCCAGATACGCAGTATTTT
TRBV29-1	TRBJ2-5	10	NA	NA	CSATEETQYF	TGCAGCGCCACTGAAGAGACCCAGTACTTC
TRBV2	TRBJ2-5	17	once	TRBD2	CVSTDAVTSGLQETQYF	TGTGTCAGCACCGACGCGGTGACTAGCGGATTACAAGAGACCCAGTACTTC
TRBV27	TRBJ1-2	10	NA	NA	CASSLKGYTF	TGTGCCAGCAGTTTAAAGGGCTACACCTTC
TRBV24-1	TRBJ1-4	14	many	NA	CATSDTGLNEKLFF	TGTGCCACCAGTGATACAGGGCTCAATGAGAAACTGTTTTTT
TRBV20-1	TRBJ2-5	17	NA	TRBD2	CSAETSGGVMKGETQYF	TGCAGTGCTGAAACTAGCGGGGGGGTTATGAAGGGAGAGACCCAGTACTTC
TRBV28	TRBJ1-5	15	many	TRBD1	CASSLWEGQTQPQHF	TGTGCCAGCAGTTTATGGGAGGGACAGACACAGCCCCAGCATTTT
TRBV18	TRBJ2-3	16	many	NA	CASSPLRGKGGDTQYF	TGTGCCAGCTCACCTCTGAGGGGGAAGGGAGGAGATACGCAGTATTTT
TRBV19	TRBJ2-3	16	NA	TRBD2	CASNPTSGGSTDTQYF	TGTGCCAGTAATCCCACTAGCGGGGGGAGCACAGATACGCAGTATTTT
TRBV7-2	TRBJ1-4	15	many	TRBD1	CASSLRVGGREKLFF	TGTGCCAGCAGCTTAAGGGTAGGGGGCAGAGAAAAACTGTTTTTT
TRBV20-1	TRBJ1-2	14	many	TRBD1	CSAPSKGGAYGYTF	TGCAGTGCTCCCTCGAAAGGGGGCGCATATGGCTACACCTTC
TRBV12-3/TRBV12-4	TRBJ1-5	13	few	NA	CASSLTSDQPQHF	TGTGCCAGCAGTTTGACTTCTGATCAGCCCCAGCATTTT
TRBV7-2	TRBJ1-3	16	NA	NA	CASSLVGRDSGNTIYF	TGTGCCAGCAGCTTAGTCGGGAGGGACTCTGGAAACACCATATATTTT
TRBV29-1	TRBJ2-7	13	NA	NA	CSVERLTQYEQYF	TGCAGCGTAGAGAGACTGACGCAGTACGAGCAGTACTTC
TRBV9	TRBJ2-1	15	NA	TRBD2	CASSARLAGGAEQFF	TGTGCCAGCAGCGCGAGACTAGCGGGGGGTGCTGAGCAGTTCTTC
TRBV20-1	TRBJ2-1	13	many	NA	CSAKKGGYNEQFF	TGCAGTGCGAAGAAAGGGGGTTACAATGAGCAGTTCTTC
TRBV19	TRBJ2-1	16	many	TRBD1	CASSIRPGQGWNEQFF	TGTGCCAGTAGTATTCGTCCGGGACAGGGATGGAATGAGCAGTTCTTC
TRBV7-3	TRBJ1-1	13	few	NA	CASSRQENTEAFF	TGTGCCAGCAGCCGACAGGAGAACACTGAAGCTTTCTTT
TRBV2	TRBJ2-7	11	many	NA	CASRDNDEQYF	TGTGCCAGCAGGGACAACGACGAGCAGTACTTC
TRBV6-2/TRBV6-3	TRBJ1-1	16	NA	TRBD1	CASSYSRGGMATEAFF	TGTGCCAGCAGTTACAGCAGGGGGGGGATGGCCACTGAAGCTTTCTTT
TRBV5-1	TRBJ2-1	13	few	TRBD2	CASESGGANEQFF	TGCGCCAGCGAAAGCGGGGGGGCTAATGAGCAGTTCTTC
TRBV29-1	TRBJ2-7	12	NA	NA	CSVEGGGYEQYF	TGCAGCGTTGAGGGAGGGGGCTACGAGCAGTACTTC
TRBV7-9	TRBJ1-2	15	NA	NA	CASTDTGGRRYGYTF	TGTGCCAGCACTGATACTGGGGGACGGCGCTATGGCTACACCTTC
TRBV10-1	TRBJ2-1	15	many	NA	CASSAPGLGLGEQFF	TGCGCCAGCAGTGCCCCAGGTTTGGGGCTTGGTGAGCAGTTCTTC
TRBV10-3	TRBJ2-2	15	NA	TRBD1	CAIRSGTGGGGELFF	TGTGCCATCAGGAGTGGCACAGGGGGTGGCGGGGAGCTGTTTTTT
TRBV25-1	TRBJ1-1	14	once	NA	CASSPPGFRTEAFF	TGTGCCAGCAGTCCTCCGGGCTTTCGCACTGAAGCTTTCTTT
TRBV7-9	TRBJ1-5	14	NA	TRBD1	CASTLVGGDQPQHF	TGTGCCAGCACCTTGGTAGGGGGCGACCAGCCCCAGCATTTT
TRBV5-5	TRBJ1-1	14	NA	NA	CASRPNLGSAEAFF	TGTGCCAGCAGGCCGAATTTGGGGTCGGCTGAAGCTTTCTTT
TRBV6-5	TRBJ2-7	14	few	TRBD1	CASSYSRQGYEQYF	TGTGCCAGCAGTTACTCGAGACAGGGCTACGAGCAGTACTTC
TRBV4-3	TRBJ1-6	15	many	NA	CASSQDVGSRSRLHF	TGCGCCAGCAGCCAAGATGTCGGTTCAAGGTCTAGACTCCACTTT
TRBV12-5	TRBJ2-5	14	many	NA	CASGFSGREKTQYF	TGTGCTAGTGGTTTCTCCGGCAGGGAAAAGACCCAGTACTTC
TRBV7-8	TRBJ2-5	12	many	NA	CASSSWGETQYF	TGTGCCAGCAGCTCTTGGGGAGAGACCCAGTACTTC
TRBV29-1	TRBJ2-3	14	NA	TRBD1	CSVEGTGGTDTQYF	TGCAGCGTTGAGGGGACAGGGGGTACAGATACGCAGTATTTT
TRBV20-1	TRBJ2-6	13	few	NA	CSATGTGANVLTF	TGCAGTGCTACAGGGACTGGGGCCAACGTCCTGACTTTC
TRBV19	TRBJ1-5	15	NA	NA	CASTPLGRVDQPQHF	TGTGCCAGTACCCCATTGGGCAGGGTGGACCAGCCCCAGCATTTT
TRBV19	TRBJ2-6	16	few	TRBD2	CASMLAGGSGANVLTF	TGTGCCAGTATGCTAGCGGGGGGTTCTGGGGCCAACGTCCTGACTTTC
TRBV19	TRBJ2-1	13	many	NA	CASTGVPHNEQFF	TGTGCCAGTACCGGAGTTCCCCACAATGAGCAGTTCTTC
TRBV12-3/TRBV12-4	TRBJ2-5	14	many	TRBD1	CASSLPGQQETQYF	TGTGCCAGCAGCCTACCGGGACAGCAAGAGACCCAGTACTTC
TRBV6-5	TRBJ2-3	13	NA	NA	CASSWGGASGQYF	TGTGCCAGCAGTTGGGGGGGGGCCTCGGGGCAGTATTTT
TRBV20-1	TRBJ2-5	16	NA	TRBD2	CSANPLASGGQETQYF	TGCAGTGCTAACCCTCTGGCTAGCGGGGGGCAAGAGACCCAGTACTTC